This T cell receptor beta chain is drawn from a study of CD8 T cells in Susac syndrome. V was cut by 7 bases and J by 4 bases, with 13 bases left in between. Looked up from germline, CDR1 is LNHDA and CDR2 is SQIVND (reference sequence). The CDR3 consists of 13 residues. It was with random hexamers that roughly 0.45 to 1 ug RNA was reverse transcribed. Coverage of TCR beta CDR3 amplification by immunoSEQ multiplex PCR extended to 54 Vbeta and 13 Jbeta. TCRdb fed the immunoSEQ multiplex PCR reads into MiXCR, producing one record per CDR3 protein. The table lists about 200,000 distinct CDR3 sequences, roughly 94% of them singletons, with 0.1% in the top ten.

J is TRBJ1-1 and V is TRBV19; D ambiguous. Sequencing used CD4+ T cells from PBMCs. The receptor comes from a human donor in good health. CDR3 in amino acids: CASIAVAATEAFF. In DNA form, the CDR3 reads TGTGCCAGTATTGCGGTGGCGGCCACTGAAGCTTTCTTT.